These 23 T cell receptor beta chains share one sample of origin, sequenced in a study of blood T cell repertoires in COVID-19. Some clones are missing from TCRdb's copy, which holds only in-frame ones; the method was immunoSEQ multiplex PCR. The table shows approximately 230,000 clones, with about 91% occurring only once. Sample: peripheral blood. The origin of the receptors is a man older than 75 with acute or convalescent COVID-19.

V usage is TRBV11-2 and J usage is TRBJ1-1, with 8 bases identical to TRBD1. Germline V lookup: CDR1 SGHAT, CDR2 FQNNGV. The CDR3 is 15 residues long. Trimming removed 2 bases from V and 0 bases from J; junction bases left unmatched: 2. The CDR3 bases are TGTGCCAGCAGCTTAACGGGACAGGTGAACACTGAAGCTTTCTTT. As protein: CASSLTGQVNTEAFF.

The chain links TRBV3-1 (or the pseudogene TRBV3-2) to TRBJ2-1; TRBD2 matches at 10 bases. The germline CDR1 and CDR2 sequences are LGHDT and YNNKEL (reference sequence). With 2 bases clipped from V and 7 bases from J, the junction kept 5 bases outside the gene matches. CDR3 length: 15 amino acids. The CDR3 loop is CASSQSGGASNEQFF. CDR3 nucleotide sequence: TGTGCCAGCAGCCAAAGCGGGGGGGCATCGAATGAGCAGTTCTTC.

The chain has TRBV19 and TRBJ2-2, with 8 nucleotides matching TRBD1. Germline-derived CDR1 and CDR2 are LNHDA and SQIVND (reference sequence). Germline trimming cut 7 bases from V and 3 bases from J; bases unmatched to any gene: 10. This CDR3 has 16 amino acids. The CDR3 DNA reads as TGTGCCAGTAAGGATCAGGGGGCTGGTGACACCGGGGAGCTGTTTTTT. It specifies CASKDQGAGDTGELFF.

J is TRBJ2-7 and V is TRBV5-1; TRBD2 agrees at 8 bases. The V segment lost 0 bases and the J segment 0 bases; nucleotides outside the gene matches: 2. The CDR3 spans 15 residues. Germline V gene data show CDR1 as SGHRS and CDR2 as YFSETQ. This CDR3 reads CASSLVAGSSYEQYF. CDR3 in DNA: TGCGCCAGCAGCTTGGTAGCGGGGAGCTCCTACGAGCAGTACTTC.

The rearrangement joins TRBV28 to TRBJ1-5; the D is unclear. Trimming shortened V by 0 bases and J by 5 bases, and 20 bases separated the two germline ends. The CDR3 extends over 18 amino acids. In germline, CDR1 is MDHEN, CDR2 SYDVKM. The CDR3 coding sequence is TGTGCCAGCAGTTTATGGGGTGACGGACTTAGGGCGGATCAGCCCCAGCATTTT. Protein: CASSLWGDGLRADQPQHF.

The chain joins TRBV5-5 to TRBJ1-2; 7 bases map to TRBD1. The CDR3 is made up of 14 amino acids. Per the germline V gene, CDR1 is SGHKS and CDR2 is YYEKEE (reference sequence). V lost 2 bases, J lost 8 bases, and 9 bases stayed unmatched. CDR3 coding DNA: TGTGCCAGCAGCTTCTCAGGGGGAGAGATGGGCTACACCTTC. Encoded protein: CASSFSGGEMGYTF.

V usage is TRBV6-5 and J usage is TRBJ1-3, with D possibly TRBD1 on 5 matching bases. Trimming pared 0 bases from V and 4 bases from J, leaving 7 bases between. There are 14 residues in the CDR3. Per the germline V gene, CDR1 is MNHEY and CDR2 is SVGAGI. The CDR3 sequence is CASSYSGLGNTIYF. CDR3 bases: TGTGCCAGCAGTTACTCGGGACTGGGAAACACCATATATTTT.

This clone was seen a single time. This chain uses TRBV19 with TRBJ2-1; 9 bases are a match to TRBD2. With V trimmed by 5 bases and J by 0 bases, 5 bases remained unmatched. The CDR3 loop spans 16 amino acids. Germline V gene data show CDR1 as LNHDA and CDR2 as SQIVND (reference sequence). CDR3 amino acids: CASSASSGNSYNEQFF. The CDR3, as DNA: TGTGCCAGTAGTGCCTCTAGCGGGAACTCCTACAATGAGCAGTTCTTC.

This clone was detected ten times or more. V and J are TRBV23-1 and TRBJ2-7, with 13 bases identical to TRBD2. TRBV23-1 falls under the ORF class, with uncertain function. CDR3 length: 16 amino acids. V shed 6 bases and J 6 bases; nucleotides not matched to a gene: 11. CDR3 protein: CASSQISTSGRSEQYF. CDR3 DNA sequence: TGCGCCAGCAGCCAAATTTCGACTAGCGGGAGGTCCGAGCAGTACTTC.

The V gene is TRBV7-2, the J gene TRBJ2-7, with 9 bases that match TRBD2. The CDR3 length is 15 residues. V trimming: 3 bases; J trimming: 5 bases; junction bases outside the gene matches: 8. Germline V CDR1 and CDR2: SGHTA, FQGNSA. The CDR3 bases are TGTGCCAGCAGCTTGTTAACTAGCGGGTTTGACGAGCAGTACTTC. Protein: CASSLLTSGFDEQYF.

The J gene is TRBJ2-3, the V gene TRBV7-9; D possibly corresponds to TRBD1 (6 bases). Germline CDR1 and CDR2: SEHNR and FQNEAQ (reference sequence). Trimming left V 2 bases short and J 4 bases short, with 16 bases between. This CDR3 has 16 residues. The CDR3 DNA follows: TGTGCCAGCAGCTTATTGGGGGCATACGATGCAGATACGCAGTATTTT. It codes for CASSLLGAYDADTQYF.

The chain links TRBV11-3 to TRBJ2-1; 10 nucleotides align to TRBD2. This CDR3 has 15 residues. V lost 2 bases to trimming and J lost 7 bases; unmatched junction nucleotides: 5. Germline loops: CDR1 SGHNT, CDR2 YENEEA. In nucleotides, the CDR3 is TGTGCCAGCAGCTTAACCGGTAGCGGGGGGAATGAGCAGTTCTTC. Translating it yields CASSLTGSGGNEQFF.

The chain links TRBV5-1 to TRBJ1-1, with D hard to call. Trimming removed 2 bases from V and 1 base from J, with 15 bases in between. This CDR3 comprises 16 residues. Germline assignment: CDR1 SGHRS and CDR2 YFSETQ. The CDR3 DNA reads TGCGCCAGCAGCTTTTCGCCCCGGGGTGGGAACACTGAAGCTTTCTTT. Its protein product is CASSFSPRGGNTEAFF.

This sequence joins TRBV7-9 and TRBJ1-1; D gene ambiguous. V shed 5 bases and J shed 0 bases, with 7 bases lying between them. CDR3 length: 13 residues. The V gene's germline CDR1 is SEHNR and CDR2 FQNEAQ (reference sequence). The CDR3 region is CASSVAMNTEAFF. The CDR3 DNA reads TGTGCCAGCAGCGTTGCGATGAACACTGAAGCTTTCTTT.

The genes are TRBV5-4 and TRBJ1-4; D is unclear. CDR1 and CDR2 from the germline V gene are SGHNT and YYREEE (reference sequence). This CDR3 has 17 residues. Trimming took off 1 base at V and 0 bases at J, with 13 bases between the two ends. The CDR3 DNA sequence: TGTGCCAGCAGCTTGCGTCTGGGAGCTCCAACTAATGAAAAACTGTTTTTT. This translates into CASSLRLGAPTNEKLFF.

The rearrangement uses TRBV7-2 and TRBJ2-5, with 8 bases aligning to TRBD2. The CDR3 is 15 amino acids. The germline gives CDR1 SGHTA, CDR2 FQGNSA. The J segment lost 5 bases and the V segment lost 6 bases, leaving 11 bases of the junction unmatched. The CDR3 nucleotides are TGTGCCAGCAGTCTTAGAGGGACTAGAGATGAGACCCAGTACTTC. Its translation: CASSLRGTRDETQYF. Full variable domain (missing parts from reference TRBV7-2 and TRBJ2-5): GAGVSQSPSNKVTEKGKDVELRCDPISGHTALYWYRQSLGQGLEFLIYFQGNSAPDKSGLPSDRFSAERTGGSVSTLTIQRTQQEDSAVYLCASSLRGTRDETQYFGPGTRLLVL.

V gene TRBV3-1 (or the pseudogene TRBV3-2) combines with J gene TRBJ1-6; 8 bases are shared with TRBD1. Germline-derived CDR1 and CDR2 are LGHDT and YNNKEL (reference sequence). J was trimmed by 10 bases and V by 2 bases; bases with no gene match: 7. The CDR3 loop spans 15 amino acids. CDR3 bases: TGTGCCAGCAGCCAATCGGACAGGGAAGCCTCACCCCTCCACTTT. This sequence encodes CASSQSDREASPLHF.

CDR3 loop: CASSVGGGGELFF. Written as DNA, the CDR3 is TGTGCCAGCAGTGTCGGAGGAGGCGGGGAGCTGTTTTTT. The chain carries TRBV7-6 and TRBJ2-2, with a possible D match to TRBD2 (5 bases). CDR1 is SGHVS and CDR2 is FNYEAQ in the germline V gene. CDR3 length: 13 amino acids. V was cut by 6 bases and J by 7 bases, with 12 bases left in between.

Here the CDR3 DNA reads TGTGCCAGCAGCTTAAGCCCAGGGGCGGAGGAGACCCAGTACTTC. Protein product: CASSLSPGAEETQYF. This rearrangement joins TRBV7-2 to TRBJ2-5; perhaps TRBD1 as D (6 bases). Germline assignment: CDR1 SGHTA and CDR2 FQGNSA. The CDR3 sequence is 15 residues long. V was cut by 2 bases and J by 5 bases, with 15 bases left in between.

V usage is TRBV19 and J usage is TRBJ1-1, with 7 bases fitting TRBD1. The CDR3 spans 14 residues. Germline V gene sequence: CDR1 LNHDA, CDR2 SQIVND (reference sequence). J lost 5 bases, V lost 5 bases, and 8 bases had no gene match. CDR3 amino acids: CASSAQGVVTEAFF. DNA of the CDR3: TGTGCCAGTAGTGCCCAGGGGGTAGTTACTGAAGCTTTCTTT.

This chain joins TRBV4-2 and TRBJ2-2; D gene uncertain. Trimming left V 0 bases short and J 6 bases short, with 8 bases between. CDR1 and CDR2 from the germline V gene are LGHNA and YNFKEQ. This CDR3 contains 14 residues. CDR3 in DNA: TGTGCCAGCAGCCAAGATTGGAGTTCCGGGGAGCTGTTTTTT. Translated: CASSQDWSSGELFF.

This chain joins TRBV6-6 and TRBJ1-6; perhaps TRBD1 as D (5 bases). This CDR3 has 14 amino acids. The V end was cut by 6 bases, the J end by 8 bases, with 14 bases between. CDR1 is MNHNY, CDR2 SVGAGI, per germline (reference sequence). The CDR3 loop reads CASRNDRGYSPLHF. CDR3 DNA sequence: TGTGCCAGCAGGAACGATAGGGGTTATTCACCCCTCCACTTT.

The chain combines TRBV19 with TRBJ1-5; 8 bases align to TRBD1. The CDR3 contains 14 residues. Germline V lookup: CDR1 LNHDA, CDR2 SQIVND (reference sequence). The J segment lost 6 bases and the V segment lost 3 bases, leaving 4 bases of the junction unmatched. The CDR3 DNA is TGTGCCAGTAGTATCGACAGGGGCGGTCAGCCCCAGCATTTT. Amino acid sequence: CASSIDRGGQPQHF.